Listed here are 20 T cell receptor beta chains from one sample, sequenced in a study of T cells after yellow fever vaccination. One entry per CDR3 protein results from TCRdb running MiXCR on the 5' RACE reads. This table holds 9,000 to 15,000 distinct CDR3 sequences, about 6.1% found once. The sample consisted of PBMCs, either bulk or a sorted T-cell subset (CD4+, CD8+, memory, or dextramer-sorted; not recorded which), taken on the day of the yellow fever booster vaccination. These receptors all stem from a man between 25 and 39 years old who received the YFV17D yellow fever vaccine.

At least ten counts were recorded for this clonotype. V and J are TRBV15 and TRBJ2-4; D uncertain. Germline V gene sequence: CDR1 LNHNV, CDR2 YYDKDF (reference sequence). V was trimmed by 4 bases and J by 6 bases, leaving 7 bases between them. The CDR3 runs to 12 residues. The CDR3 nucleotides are TGTGCCACCAGCACCTTAGTAAACATTCAGTACTTC. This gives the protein CATSTLVNIQYF.

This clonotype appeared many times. CDR3 sequence reads: CASIGETQYF. The CDR3 region has the DNA TGTGCCAGCATCGGAGAGACCCAGTACTTC. The rearrangement uses TRBV6-5 and TRBJ2-5; D gene unclear. CDR1 MNHEY and CDR2 SVGAGI come from the germline V gene. The CDR3 covers 10 residues. The ends were cut back, 7 bases at V and 4 bases at J, with 4 bases in the middle.

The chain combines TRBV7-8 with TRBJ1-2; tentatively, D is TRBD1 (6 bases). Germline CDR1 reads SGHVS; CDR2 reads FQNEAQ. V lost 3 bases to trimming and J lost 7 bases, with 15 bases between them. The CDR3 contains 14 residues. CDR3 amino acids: CASSFPGTRGGYTF. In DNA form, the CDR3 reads TGTGCCAGCAGCTTTCCGGGGACCAGGGGTGGCTACACCTTC. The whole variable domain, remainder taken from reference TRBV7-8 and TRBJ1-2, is GAGVSQSPRYKVAKRGQDVALRCDPISGHVSLFWYQQALGQGPEFLTYFQNEAQLDKSGLPSDRFFAERPEGSVSTLKIQRTQQEDSAVYLCASSFPGTRGGYTFGSGTRLTVV.

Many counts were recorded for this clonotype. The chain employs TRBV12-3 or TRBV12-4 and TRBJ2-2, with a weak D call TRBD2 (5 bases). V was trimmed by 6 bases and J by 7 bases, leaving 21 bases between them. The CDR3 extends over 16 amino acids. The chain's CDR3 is CASRAGPFTVGGELFF. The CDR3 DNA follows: TGTGCCAGCAGGGCGGGTCCTTTCACAGTTGGCGGGGAGCTGTTTTTT.

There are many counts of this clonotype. CDR3 amino acids: CASSLGQVDADTQYF. In DNA form, the CDR3 reads TGCGCCAGCAGCCTGGGACAGGTGGACGCAGATACGCAGTATTTT. V is TRBV5-1 and J is TRBJ2-3, with 8 bases that match TRBD1. The CDR3 sequence is 15 residues long. Trimming at V came to 4 bases and at J to 4 bases, leaving 8 bases not matched to a gene. The germline CDR1 and CDR2 sequences are SGHRS and YFSETQ.

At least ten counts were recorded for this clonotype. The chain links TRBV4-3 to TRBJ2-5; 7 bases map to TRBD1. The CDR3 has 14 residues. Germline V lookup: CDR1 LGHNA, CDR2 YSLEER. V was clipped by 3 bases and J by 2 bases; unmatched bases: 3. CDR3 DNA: TGCGCCAGCAGCCACCCGGGACAGCAAGAGACCCAGTACTTC. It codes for CASSHPGQQETQYF.

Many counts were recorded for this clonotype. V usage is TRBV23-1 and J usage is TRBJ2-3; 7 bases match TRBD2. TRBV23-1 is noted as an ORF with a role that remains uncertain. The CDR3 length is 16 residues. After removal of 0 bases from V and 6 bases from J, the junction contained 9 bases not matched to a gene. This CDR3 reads CASSQSGSGGTDTQYF. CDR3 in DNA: TGCGCCAGCAGTCAATCGGGATCGGGGGGAACGGATACGCAGTATTTT.

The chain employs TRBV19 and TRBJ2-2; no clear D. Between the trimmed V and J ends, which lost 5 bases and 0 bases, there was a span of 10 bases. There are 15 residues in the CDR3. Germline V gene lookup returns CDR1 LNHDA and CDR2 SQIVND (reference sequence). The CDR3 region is CASSAQHANTGELFF. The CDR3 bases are TGTGCCAGTAGTGCCCAGCACGCGAACACCGGGGAGCTGTTTTTT.

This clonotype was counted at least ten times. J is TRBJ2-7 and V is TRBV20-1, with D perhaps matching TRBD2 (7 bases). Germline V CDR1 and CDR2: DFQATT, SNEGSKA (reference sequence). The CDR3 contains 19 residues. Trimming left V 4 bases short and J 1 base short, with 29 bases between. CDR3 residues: CSAKRRGGTYQSGSYEQYF. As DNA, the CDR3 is TGCAGTGCTAAGAGGAGGGGGGGCACGTACCAAAGCGGTTCCTACGAGCAGTACTTC.

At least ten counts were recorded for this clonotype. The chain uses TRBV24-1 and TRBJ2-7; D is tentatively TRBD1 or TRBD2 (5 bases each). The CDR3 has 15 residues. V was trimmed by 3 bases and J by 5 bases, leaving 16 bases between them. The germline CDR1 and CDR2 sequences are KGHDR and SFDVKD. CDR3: CATSDPGFGGNEQYF. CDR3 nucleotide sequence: TGTGCCACCAGTGATCCCGGGTTTGGGGGAAACGAGCAGTACTTC.

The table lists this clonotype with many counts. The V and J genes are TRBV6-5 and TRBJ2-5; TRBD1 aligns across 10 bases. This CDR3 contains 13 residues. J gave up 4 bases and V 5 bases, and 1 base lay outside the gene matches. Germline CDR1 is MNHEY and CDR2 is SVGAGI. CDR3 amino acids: CASSRDRGETQYF. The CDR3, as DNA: TGTGCCAGCAGTCGGGACAGGGGAGAGACCCAGTACTTC.

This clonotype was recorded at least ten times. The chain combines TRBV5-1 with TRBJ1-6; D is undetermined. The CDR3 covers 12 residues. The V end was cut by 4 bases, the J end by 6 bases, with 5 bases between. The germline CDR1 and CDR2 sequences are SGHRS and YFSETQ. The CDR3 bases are TGCGCCAGCAGCGAACCTAATTCACCCCTCCACTTT. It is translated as CASSEPNSPLHF.

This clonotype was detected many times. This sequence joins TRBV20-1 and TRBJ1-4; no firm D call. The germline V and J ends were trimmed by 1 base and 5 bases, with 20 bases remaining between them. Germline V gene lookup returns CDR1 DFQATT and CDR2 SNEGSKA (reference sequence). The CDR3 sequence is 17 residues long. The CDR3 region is CSARGLLVGVENEKLFF. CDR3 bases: TGCAGTGCTAGAGGGCTACTAGTCGGAGTCGAAAATGAAAAACTGTTTTTT.

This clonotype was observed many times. Here the CDR3 DNA reads TGCGCCAGCAGCTTGGAGCGGCGGGATGTAGGCGGGGAGCTGTTTTTT. It translates to CASSLERRDVGGELFF. The genes are TRBV5-1 and TRBJ2-2, with D possibly matching TRBD2 (6 bases). This CDR3 spans 16 amino acids. The germline V and J ends were trimmed by 0 bases and 7 bases, with 16 bases remaining between them. The V gene's germline CDR1 is SGHRS and CDR2 YFSETQ.

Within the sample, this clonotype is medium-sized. The CDR3 here is CASSPGTAPPNTEAFF. The CDR3 DNA follows: TGTGCCAGCAGCCCCGGGACCGCCCCGCCGAACACTGAAGCTTTCTTT. This chain joins TRBV6-2 or TRBV6-3 and TRBJ1-1, with TRBD1 as a possible D gene (5 bases). Trimming took 6 bases from V and 1 from J, leaving 18 bases between them. CDR1 and CDR2 (germline): MNHEY, SVGEGT. CDR3 length equals 16 residues.

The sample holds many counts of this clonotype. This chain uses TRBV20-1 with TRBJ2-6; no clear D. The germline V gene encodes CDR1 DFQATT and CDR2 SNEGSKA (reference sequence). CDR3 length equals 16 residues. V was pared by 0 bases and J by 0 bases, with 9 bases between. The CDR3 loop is CSARDRANSGANVLTF. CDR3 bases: TGCAGTGCTAGAGATAGAGCAAACTCTGGGGCCAACGTCCTGACTTTC.

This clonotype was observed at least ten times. DNA for the CDR3: TGTGCCTGGCAGGAGGCGAGCTCCTATAATTCACCCCTCCACTTT. It yields the protein CAWQEASSYNSPLHF. The chain is built from TRBV5-4 and TRBJ1-6; D gene uncertain. From germline, CDR1 is SGHNT and CDR2 YYREEE (reference sequence). The CDR3 has 15 amino acids. V was cut by 10 bases and J by 0 bases, with 14 bases left in between. Combining the CDR3 with reference TRBV5-4 and TRBJ1-6 gives the whole variable domain ETGVTQSPTHLIKTRGQQVTLRCSSQSGHNTVSWYQQALGQGPQFIFQYYREEENGRGNFPPRFSGLQFPNYSSELNVNALELDDSALYLCAWQEASSYNSPLHFGNGTRLTVT.

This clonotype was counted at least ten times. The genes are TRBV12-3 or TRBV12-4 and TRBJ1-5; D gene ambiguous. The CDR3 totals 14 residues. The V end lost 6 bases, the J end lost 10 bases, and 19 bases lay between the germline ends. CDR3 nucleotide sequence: TGTGCCAGCAGCCCTGGAGGGTCTTCTCCCCCCCAGCATTTT. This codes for CASSPGGSSPPQHF.

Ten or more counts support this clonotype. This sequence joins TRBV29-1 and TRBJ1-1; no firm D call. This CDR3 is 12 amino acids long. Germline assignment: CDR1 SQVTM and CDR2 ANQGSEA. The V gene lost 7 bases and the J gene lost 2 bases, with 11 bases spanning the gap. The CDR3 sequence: CSASWGNTEAFF. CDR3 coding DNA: TGCAGCGCTAGCTGGGGAAACACTGAAGCTTTCTTT.

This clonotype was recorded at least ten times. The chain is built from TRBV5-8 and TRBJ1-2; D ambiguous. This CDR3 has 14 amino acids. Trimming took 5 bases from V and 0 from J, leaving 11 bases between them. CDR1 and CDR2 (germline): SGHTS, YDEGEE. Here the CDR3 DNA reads TGTGCCAGCAGTTACCCCCAGGCTAACTATGGCTACACCTTC. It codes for CASSYPQANYGYTF.